Listed below are T cell receptor beta chains from one sample, sequenced in a study of OX40 agonist ivuxolimab in advanced cancers. Clones were sequenced by immunoSEQ multiplex PCR, and TCRdb holds only the in-frame ones, with some missing. Of some 98,000 clones in the sample, about four fifths were seen once. The sequencing here drew on CD4+ or CD8+ T cells sorted from blood, taken in a trial of the OX40 agonist ivuxolimab. The receptors here all came from an adult with an advanced solid tumor such as melanoma, head and neck, liver or kidney cancer. The CDR3 runs from the conserved cysteine through the conserved F or W. Fields, in order: D gene, V gene, clone size, J gene, CDR3 DNA, CDR3 protein. D genes are given only for firm matches. Rows give clone size only sometimes, using once, few, many, or a class for an expanded clone.

d_gene: TRBD2; v_gene: TRBV5-1; abundance: once; j_gene: TRBJ2-3; CDR3nt: TGCGCCAGCAGCTCCTCGGGGAGGAGCGGGAAGGCCGCTACGCAGTATTTT; CDR3aa: CASSSSGRSGKAATQYF
d_gene: TRBD1; v_gene: TRBV14; abundance: -; j_gene: TRBJ1-1; CDR3nt: TGTGCCAGCAGCCCGACATCCCGGGACAGGAACACTGAAGCTTTCTTT; CDR3aa: CASSPTSRDRNTEAFF
d_gene: -; v_gene: TRBV7-6; abundance: -; j_gene: TRBJ2-3; CDR3nt: TGTGCCAGCAGCAGTACAGATACGCAGTATTTT; CDR3aa: CASSSTDTQYF
d_gene: -; v_gene: TRBV19; abundance: -; j_gene: TRBJ1-2; CDR3nt: TGTGCCAGTAGTACGACCACCGGATGGGGTGGCTACACCTTC; CDR3aa: CASSTTTGWGGYTF
d_gene: -; v_gene: TRBV19; abundance: -; j_gene: TRBJ2-7; CDR3nt: TGTGCCAGTAGTTACGGGTCGATTAAAAGATACTCCTACGAGCAGTACTTC; CDR3aa: CASSYGSIKRYSYEQYF
d_gene: -; v_gene: TRBV5-3; abundance: -; j_gene: TRBJ1-5; CDR3nt: TGTGCCAGAAGCATCATTCTGGGTATTAGTCAGCCCCAGCATTTT; CDR3aa: CARSIILGISQPQHF
d_gene: TRBD2; v_gene: TRBV2; abundance: -; j_gene: TRBJ2-3; CDR3nt: TGTGCCAGCACATTAGCGGGGGCCCTCACAGATACGCAGTATTTT; CDR3aa: CASTLAGALTDTQYF
d_gene: -; v_gene: TRBV7-2; abundance: -; j_gene: TRBJ1-3; CDR3nt: TGTGCCAGCAGCGGACAGACCTCTGGAAACACCATATATTTT; CDR3aa: CASSGQTSGNTIYF
d_gene: -; v_gene: TRBV11-2; abundance: -; j_gene: TRBJ2-4; CDR3nt: TGTGCCAGCAGCTTACAGTTAGGGGTAAACATTCAGTACTTC; CDR3aa: CASSLQLGVNIQYF
d_gene: -; v_gene: TRBV10-3; abundance: -; j_gene: TRBJ1-5; CDR3nt: TGTGCCACCGCCAGGGAATATAGCAATCAGCCCCAGCATTTT; CDR3aa: CATAREYSNQPQHF
d_gene: -; v_gene: TRBV18; abundance: -; j_gene: TRBJ1-5; CDR3nt: TGTGCCAGCTCACGGGGAATGGGGGGTCAGCCCCAGCATTTT; CDR3aa: CASSRGMGGQPQHF
d_gene: -; v_gene: TRBV28; abundance: -; j_gene: TRBJ2-7; CDR3nt: TGTGCCAGCAGTCGGGCCTACTCCTACGAGCAGTACTTC; CDR3aa: CASSRAYSYEQYF
d_gene: -; v_gene: TRBV2; abundance: -; j_gene: TRBJ2-2; CDR3nt: TGTGCCAGCAGGGGGGACGGGGGCTACACCGGGGAGCTGTTTTTT; CDR3aa: CASRGDGGYTGELFF
d_gene: -; v_gene: TRBV7-8; abundance: -; j_gene: TRBJ2-5; CDR3nt: TGTGCCAGCAGCTTAAGTGTCACAAGTGGCCAAAAGACCCAGTACTTC; CDR3aa: CASSLSVTSGQKTQYF
d_gene: -; v_gene: TRBV6-5; abundance: -; j_gene: TRBJ2-6; CDR3nt: TGTGCCAGCAGTCTGGACGGTCGTGAGGCCAACGTCCTGACTTTC; CDR3aa: CASSLDGREANVLTF
d_gene: -; v_gene: TRBV19; abundance: -; j_gene: TRBJ1-5; CDR3nt: TGTGCCAGTCGGGACGGCCTTAGGGGCAATCAGCCCCAGCATTTT; CDR3aa: CASRDGLRGNQPQHF
d_gene: -; v_gene: TRBV25-1; abundance: -; j_gene: TRBJ2-7; CDR3nt: TGTGCCAGCAGTGCTTACGGCTACGAGCAGTACTTC; CDR3aa: CASSAYGYEQYF
d_gene: -; v_gene: TRBV19; abundance: -; j_gene: TRBJ2-7; CDR3nt: TGTGCCAGTCGGGGGGCCTCCTACGAGCAGTACTTC; CDR3aa: CASRGASYEQYF
d_gene: -; v_gene: TRBV29-1; abundance: -; j_gene: TRBJ2-3; CDR3nt: TGCAGCGTTGGTCTGTCAGATACGCAGTATTTT; CDR3aa: CSVGLSDTQYF
d_gene: -; v_gene: TRBV29-1; abundance: -; j_gene: TRBJ2-4; CDR3nt: TGCAGCGTTGAAGAGGGTAAATCGAGGGACTTC; CDR3aa: CSVEEGKSRDF
d_gene: TRBD1; v_gene: TRBV18; abundance: -; j_gene: TRBJ1-1; CDR3nt: TGTGCCAGCTCACCACAGGGGGCCCTAACCACTGAAGCTTTCTTT; CDR3aa: CASSPQGALTTEAFF
d_gene: TRBD1; v_gene: TRBV27; abundance: few; j_gene: TRBJ1-1; CDR3nt: TGTGCCAGCAGTCAGGGGGCGCGGACTGAAGCTTTCTTT; CDR3aa: CASSQGARTEAFF
d_gene: -; v_gene: TRBV6-6; abundance: many; j_gene: TRBJ1-5; CDR3nt: TGTGCCAGCAGTTATGGGCCCGGCAATCAGCCCCAGCATTTT; CDR3aa: CASSYGPGNQPQHF
d_gene: -; v_gene: TRBV11-1; abundance: -; j_gene: TRBJ1-1; CDR3nt: TGTGCCAGCAGCCTATGGGAAAACACTGAAGCTTTCTTT; CDR3aa: CASSLWENTEAFF
d_gene: TRBD1; v_gene: TRBV15; abundance: -; j_gene: TRBJ1-1; CDR3nt: TGTGCCACCAGTCTTAGGTCGGGACAGGGGAACACTGAAGCTTTCTTT; CDR3aa: CATSLRSGQGNTEAFF
d_gene: -; v_gene: TRBV18; abundance: once; j_gene: TRBJ2-5; CDR3nt: TGTGCCAGCTCACCAAGCCAAGAGACCCAGTACTTC; CDR3aa: CASSPSQETQYF
d_gene: TRBD1; v_gene: TRBV5-1; abundance: few; j_gene: TRBJ1-6; CDR3nt: TGCGCCAGCAGCCCCCGGGACAGGGAGACTTCACCCCTCCACTTT; CDR3aa: CASSPRDRETSPLHF
d_gene: TRBD2; v_gene: TRBV6-5; abundance: few; j_gene: TRBJ2-1; CDR3nt: TGTGCCAGCAGTTACTACCTAGCGGGCTACAATGAGCAGTTCTTC; CDR3aa: CASSYYLAGYNEQFF
d_gene: -; v_gene: TRBV6-5; abundance: -; j_gene: TRBJ2-2; CDR3nt: TGTGCCAGCAGTAGAACAGGGATAACCGGGGAGCTGTTTTTT; CDR3aa: CASSRTGITGELFF
d_gene: -; v_gene: TRBV10-3; abundance: -; j_gene: TRBJ2-3; CDR3nt: TGTGCCATCAGTGGATTAGATACGCAGTATTTT; CDR3aa: CAISGLDTQYF